One TCR beta chain is described in this entry. These data belong to a study of T cell changes during pregnancy in multiple sclerosis. Clones were read by immunoSEQ multiplex PCR, and TCRdb kept only the in-frame ones, dropping some. The profile covers almost 50,000 clones, with roughly 93% appearing a single time and 0.37% taken by the ten largest. The V end lost 1 base, the J end lost 4 bases, and 17 bases lay between the germline ends. The CDR3 length is 16 residues. Germline values: CDR1 SGHDT, CDR2 YYEEEE. This TCR was sampled from a female donor in good health, enrolled as a control in a pregnancy study. This specimen consisted of CD4+ T cells from peripheral blood mononuclear cells, obtained in the second trimester of pregnancy. This rearrangement joins TRBV5-6 to TRBJ1-1, with D possibly being TRBD1 (6 bases). The CDR3 nucleotides are TGTGCCAGCAGCTTGCCCAGTACAGGGATTAGCACTGAAGCTTTCTTT. Residues: CASSLPSTGISTEAFF.